Listed here are 13 T cell receptor beta chains from one sample, sequenced in a study of CD8+ T cells in alopecia areata (dated 2018 in TCRdb). Libraries were prepared through the immunoSEQ multiplex PCR assay. For TCR sequencing, RNA was extracted from every sample and reverse transcribed into cDNA to serve as template. The immuneACCESS repertoire file appears here via TCRdb, limited to in-frame rearrangements. These files lack a portion of the clones; in checked studies, under half of the deficit traces to unresolved V genes, and the cause of the others is not known. This sample holds 120,000 or so clones; less than 70% were observed only once. The ten largest clonotypes hold around 2.8% of the sample. The sample was CD4+ T cells sorted from blood. The receptors shown here come from a human donor in good health.

The CDR3 loop is CASSPSYNEQFF. The CDR3 bases are TGTGCCAGCAGTCCCAGTTACAATGAGCAGTTCTTC. The chain has TRBV6-1 and TRBJ2-1; D gene unclear. Trimming took off 5 bases at V and 4 bases at J, with 6 bases between the two ends. CDR3 length: 12 residues. CDR1 is MNHNS and CDR2 is SASEGT in the germline V gene.

The J gene is TRBJ2-2, the V gene TRBV7-2; no firm D call. The CDR3 is 13 residues long. The ends were cut back, 4 bases at V and 3 bases at J, with 6 bases in the middle. CDR1 and CDR2 from the germline V gene are SGHTA and FQGNSA. DNA of the CDR3: TGTGCCAGCAGCTCCGGGTACACCGGGGAGCTGTTTTTT. As protein: CASSSGYTGELFF.

The chain links TRBV6-1 to TRBJ2-7; TRBD2 matches at 7 bases. This CDR3 comprises 14 residues. Germline V gives CDR1 MNHNS, CDR2 SASEGT. The V gene end was trimmed by 8 bases and the J gene end by 0 bases; junction bases not matched to a gene: 7. The CDR3 sequence is CASVKAGSSYEQYF. The CDR3, as DNA: TGTGCCAGCGTCAAAGCGGGGAGCTCCTACGAGCAGTACTTC.

This chain uses TRBV29-1 with TRBJ2-1, with TRBD2 matching over 8 bases. CDR1 is SQVTM, CDR2 ANQGSEA, per germline. CDR3 length: 13 residues. Losses at the gene ends were 4 bases for V and 4 bases for J; bases not matched to a gene: 3. The CDR3: CSVGTSWYNEQFF. CDR3 sequence (DNA): TGCAGCGTTGGGACTAGCTGGTACAATGAGCAGTTCTTC.

The chain carries TRBV2 and TRBJ1-6, with 8 nucleotides matching TRBD1. The CDR3 consists of 15 residues. Germline-derived CDR1 and CDR2 are SNHLY and FYNNEI. V shed 6 bases and J 14 bases; nucleotides not matched to a gene: 15. The CDR3 sequence is CASSARPGGLSTLHF. CDR3 sequence (DNA): TGTGCCAGCAGCGCCCGTCCAGGGGGCCTTAGCACCCTCCACTTT.

This chain links TRBV6-6 with TRBJ1-5, with D unresolved. CDR1 and CDR2 (germline): MNHNY, SVGAGI (reference sequence). The CDR3 has 12 amino acids. V gave up 2 bases and J gave up 5 bases, with 4 bases separating them. The DNA of the CDR3 is TGTGCCAGCAGTTACAGTCATCAGCCCCAGCATTTT. Amino acid sequence: CASSYSHQPQHF.

The chain couples TRBV29-1 to TRBJ2-3; D gene unclear. The V gene lost 3 bases and the J gene lost 2 bases, with 6 bases spanning the gap. The CDR3 has 12 amino acids. Germline-derived CDR1 and CDR2 are SQVTM and ANQGSEA. The CDR3 here is CSVDINTDTQYF. The CDR3 DNA follows: TGCAGCGTTGACATAAACACAGATACGCAGTATTTT.

This sequence joins TRBV5-6 and TRBJ1-6, with no clear D. The CDR3 loop spans 12 amino acids. Between the trimmed V and J ends, which lost 3 bases and 13 bases, there was a span of 11 bases. Germline values: CDR1 SGHDT, CDR2 YYEEEE. The chain's CDR3 is CASSYPAGPLHF. Here the CDR3 DNA reads TGTGCCAGCAGCTACCCCGCGGGCCCCCTCCACTTT.

The rearrangement uses TRBV29-1 and TRBJ2-7; 7 bases fit TRBD1. V shed 5 bases, J shed 3 bases, and the junction held 7 bases outside the gene matches. From germline, CDR1 is SQVTM and CDR2 ANQGSEA. This CDR3 is 13 amino acids long. The CDR3 bases are TGCAGCGTTATCATCTGGACAGGCTACGAGCAGTACTTC. It yields the protein CSVIIWTGYEQYF.

The rearrangement links TRBV5-1 to TRBJ2-1; TRBD1 matches 11 bases. This CDR3 has 15 amino acids. The V segment lost 0 bases and the J segment 7 bases; nucleotides outside the gene matches: 3. The germline CDR1 and CDR2 sequences are SGHRS and YFSETQ. The CDR3 reads CASSLVGQGANEQFF. CDR3 sequence (DNA): TGCGCCAGCAGCTTGGTAGGACAGGGGGCGAATGAGCAGTTCTTC.

The rearrangement joins TRBV10-1 to TRBJ2-7; 10 bases line up with TRBD1. The CDR3 length is 16 residues. The germline V gene has CDR1 WNHNN and CDR2 SYGVQD (reference sequence). The V gene end was trimmed by 0 bases and the J gene end by 2 bases; junction bases not matched to a gene: 4. DNA for the CDR3: TGCGCCAGCAGTGAGTCCTTGGGGACAGGGGCCTACGAGCAGTACTTC. It codes for CASSESLGTGAYEQYF.

The CDR3 sequence: CSGKTGTDTQYF. In nucleotides, the CDR3 is TGCAGCGGGAAGACAGGGACAGATACGCAGTATTTT. The rearrangement links TRBV29-1 to TRBJ2-3, with 7 bases that match TRBD1. Trimming cost V 7 bases and J 3 bases; bases outside gene matches: 4. The CDR3 extends over 12 amino acids. The germline gives CDR1 SQVTM, CDR2 ANQGSEA.

V gene TRBV5-6 combines with J gene TRBJ1-1; D perhaps matches TRBD1 (5 bases). The CDR3 extends over 13 amino acids. Germline CDR1 is SGHDT and CDR2 is YYEEEE. The V end was cut by 4 bases, the J end by 5 bases, with 12 bases between. CDR3 DNA sequence: TGTGCCAGCAGCCGCCGTGGGGGAACTGAAGCTTTCTTT. Protein: CASSRRGGTEAFF.